This TCR beta chain was sequenced for a study of T cell repertoires in cytomegalovirus infection. This clonotype was seen a few times. Its cognate antigen is unknown. Study-wide results and limits: CMV carriers with the relevant HLA were identified by cumulative public TCR beta family frequency.

Germline V lookup: CDR1 SQVTM, CDR2 ANQGSEA. This CDR3 comprises 12 residues. V lost 7 bases and J 5 bases, leaving 11 bases between the germline ends. TCRdb processed the reads anew with MiXCR; each CDR3 protein has one entry. The sample holds about 460,000 distinct CDR3 sequences, roughly 12% seen once. The receptor was isolated from a human donor in good health (CMV status not recorded). Some clones in this sample may be carry-over from other donors' samples. Sequences were obtained from PBMCs. This rearrangement joins TRBV29-1 to TRBJ2-2, with unresolved D. The CDR3 is CSGREWTGELFF. CDR3 bases: TGCAGCGGACGAGAGTGGACCGGGGAGCTGTTTTTT.